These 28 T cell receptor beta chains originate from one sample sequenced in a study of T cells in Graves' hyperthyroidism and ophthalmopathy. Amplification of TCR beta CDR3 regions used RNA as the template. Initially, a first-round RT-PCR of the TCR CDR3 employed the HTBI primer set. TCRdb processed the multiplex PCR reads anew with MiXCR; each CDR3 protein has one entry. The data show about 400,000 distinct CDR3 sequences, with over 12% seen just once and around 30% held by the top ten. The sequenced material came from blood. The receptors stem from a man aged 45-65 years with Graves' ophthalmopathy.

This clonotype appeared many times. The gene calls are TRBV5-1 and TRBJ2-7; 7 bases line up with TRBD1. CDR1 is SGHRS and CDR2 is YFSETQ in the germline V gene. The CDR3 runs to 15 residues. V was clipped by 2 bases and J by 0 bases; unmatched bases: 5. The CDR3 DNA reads TGCGCCAGCAGCTTAGGGACAGCTATCTCCTACGAGCAGTACTTC. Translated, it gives CASSLGTAISYEQYF.

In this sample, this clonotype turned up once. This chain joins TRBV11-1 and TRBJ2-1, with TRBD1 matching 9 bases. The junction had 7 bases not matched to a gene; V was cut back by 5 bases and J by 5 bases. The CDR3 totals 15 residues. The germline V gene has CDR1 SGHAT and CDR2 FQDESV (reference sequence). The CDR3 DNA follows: TGTGCCAGCAGCATGGACAGGGGTCGAAACAATGAGCAGTTCTTC. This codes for CASSMDRGRNNEQFF.

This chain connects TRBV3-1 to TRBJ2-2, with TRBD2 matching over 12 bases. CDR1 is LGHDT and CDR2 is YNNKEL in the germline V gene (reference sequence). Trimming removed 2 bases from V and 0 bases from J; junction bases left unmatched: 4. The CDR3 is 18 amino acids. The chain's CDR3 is CASSQMGTSGPNTGELFF. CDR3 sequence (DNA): TGTGCCAGCAGCCAAATGGGGACTAGCGGGCCGAACACCGGGGAGCTGTTTTTT.

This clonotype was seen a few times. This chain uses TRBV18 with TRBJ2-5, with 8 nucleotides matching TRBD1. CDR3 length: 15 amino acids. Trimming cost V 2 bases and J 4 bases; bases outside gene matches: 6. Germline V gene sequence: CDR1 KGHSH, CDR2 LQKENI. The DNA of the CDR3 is TGTGCCAGCTCACCAATTCAGGGGGCCGGAGAGACCCAGTACTTC. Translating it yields CASSPIQGAGETQYF.

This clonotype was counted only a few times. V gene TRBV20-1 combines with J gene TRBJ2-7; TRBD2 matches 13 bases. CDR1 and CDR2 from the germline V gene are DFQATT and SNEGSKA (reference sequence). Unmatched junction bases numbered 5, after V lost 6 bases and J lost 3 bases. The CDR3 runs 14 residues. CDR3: CSAGTSGTDYEQYF. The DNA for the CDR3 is TGCAGTGCAGGGACTAGCGGGACAGACTACGAGCAGTACTTC.

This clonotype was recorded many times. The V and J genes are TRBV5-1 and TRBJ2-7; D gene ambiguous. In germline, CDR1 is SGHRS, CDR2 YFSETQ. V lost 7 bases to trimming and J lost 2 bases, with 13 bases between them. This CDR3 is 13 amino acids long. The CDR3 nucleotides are TGCGCCAGCTCTAATGTGGGTACCTACGAGCAGTACTTC. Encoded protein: CASSNVGTYEQYF.

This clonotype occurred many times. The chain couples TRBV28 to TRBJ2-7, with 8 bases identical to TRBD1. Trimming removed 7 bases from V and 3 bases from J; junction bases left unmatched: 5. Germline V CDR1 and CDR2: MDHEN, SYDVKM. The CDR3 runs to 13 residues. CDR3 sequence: CASTSGGIYEQYF. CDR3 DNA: TGTGCCAGCACCTCAGGGGGCATCTACGAGCAGTACTTC.

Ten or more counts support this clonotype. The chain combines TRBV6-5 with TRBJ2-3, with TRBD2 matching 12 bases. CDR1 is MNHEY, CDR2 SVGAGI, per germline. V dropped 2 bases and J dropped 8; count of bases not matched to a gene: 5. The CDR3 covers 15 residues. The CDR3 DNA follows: TGTGCCAGCAGTTACGCTAGCGGGAGGGTTGGTACGCAGTATTTT. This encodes CASSYASGRVGTQYF.

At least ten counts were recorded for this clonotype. CDR3 nucleotides: TGTGCCAGCAGCTATGCGACTAGCGGATACACCGGGGAGCTGTTTTTT. This gives the protein CASSYATSGYTGELFF. The V gene is TRBV11-2, the J gene TRBJ2-2; 9 bases are shared with TRBD2. J was trimmed by 3 bases and V by 4 bases; bases with no gene match: 6. Per germline, CDR1 SGHAT and CDR2 FQNNGV. CDR3 length equals 16 residues.

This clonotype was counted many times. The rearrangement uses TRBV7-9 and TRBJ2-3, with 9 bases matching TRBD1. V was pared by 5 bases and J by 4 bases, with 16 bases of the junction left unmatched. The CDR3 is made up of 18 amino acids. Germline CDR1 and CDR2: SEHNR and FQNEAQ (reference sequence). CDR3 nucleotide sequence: TGTGCCAGCAGCCTAGATTCGTTCGGGACAGGGAAGGCAGATACGCAGTATTTT. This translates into CASSLDSFGTGKADTQYF. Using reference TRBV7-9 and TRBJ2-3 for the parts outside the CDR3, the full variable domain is DTGVSQNPRHKITKRGQNVTFRCDPISEHNRLYWYRQTLGQGPEFLTYFQNEAQLEKSRLLSDRFSAERPKGSFSTLEIQRTEQGDSAMYLCASSLDSFGTGKADTQYFGPGTRLTVL.

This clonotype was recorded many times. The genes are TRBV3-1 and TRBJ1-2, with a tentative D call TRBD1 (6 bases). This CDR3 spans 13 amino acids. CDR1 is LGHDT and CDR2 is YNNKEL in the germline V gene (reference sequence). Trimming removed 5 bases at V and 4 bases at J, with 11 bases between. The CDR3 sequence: CASSEDSSYGYTF. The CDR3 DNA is TGTGCCAGCAGCGAGGACAGCAGCTATGGCTACACCTTC.

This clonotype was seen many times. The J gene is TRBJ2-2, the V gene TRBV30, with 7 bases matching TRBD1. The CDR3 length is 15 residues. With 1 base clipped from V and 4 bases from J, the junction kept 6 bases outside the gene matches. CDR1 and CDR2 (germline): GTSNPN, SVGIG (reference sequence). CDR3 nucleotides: TGTGCCTGGAGTGGCCGGGACAGATTCACCGGGGAGCTGTTTTTT. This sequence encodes CAWSGRDRFTGELFF.

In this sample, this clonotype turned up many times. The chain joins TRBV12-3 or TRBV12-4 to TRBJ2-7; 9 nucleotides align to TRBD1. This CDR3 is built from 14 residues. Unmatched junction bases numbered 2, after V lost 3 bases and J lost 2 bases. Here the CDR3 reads CASSLRQGAYEQYF. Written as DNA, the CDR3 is TGTGCCAGCAGTTTGAGACAGGGGGCCTACGAGCAGTACTTC.

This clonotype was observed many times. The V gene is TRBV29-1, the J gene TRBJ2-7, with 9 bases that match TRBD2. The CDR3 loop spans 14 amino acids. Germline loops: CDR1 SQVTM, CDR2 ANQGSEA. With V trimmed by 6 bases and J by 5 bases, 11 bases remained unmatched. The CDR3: CSVAARLAGNEQYF. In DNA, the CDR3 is TGCAGCGTAGCAGCCCGGCTAGCGGGAAACGAGCAGTACTTC.

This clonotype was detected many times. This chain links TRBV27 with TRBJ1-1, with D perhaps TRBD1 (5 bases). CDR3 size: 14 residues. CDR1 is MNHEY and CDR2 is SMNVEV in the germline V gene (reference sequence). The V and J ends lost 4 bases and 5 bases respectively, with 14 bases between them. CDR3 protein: CASSYEGLRTEAFF. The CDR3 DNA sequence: TGTGCCAGCAGTTATGAGGGGCTGAGGACTGAAGCTTTCTTT.

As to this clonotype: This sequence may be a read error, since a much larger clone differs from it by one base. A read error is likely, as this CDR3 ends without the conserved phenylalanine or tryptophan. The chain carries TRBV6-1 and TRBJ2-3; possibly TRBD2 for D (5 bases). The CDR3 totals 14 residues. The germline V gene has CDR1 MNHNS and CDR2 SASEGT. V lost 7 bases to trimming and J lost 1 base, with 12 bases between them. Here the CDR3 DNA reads TGTGCCAGCATCTCGGGAACACGCACAGATACGCAGTATCTT. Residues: CASISGTRTDTQYL.

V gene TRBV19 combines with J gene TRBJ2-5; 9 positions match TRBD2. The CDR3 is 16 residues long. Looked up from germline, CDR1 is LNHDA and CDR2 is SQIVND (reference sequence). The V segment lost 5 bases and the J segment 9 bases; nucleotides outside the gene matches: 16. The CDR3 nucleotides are TGTGCCAGTAGTGGGGTCGCTAGCGGGGCTGCTGGATCCCAGTACTTC. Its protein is CASSGVASGAAGSQYF.

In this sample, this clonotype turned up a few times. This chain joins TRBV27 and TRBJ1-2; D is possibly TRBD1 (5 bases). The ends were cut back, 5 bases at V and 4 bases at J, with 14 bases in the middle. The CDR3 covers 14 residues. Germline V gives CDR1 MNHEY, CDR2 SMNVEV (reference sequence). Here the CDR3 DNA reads TGTGCCAGCAGTCCGACAGTCCCAAGCTATGGCTACACCTTC. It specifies CASSPTVPSYGYTF.

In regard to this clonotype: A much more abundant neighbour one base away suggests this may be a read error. For the CDR3, the DNA is TGTGCCAGCAGGACAGGGGTCACAGATACGCAGTATTTT. It codes for CASRTGVTDTQYF. The chain has TRBV28 and TRBJ2-3; 8 nucleotides agree with TRBD1. V trimming: 6 bases; J trimming: 2 bases; junction bases outside the gene matches: 1. The CDR3 runs to 13 residues. Germline V gene sequence: CDR1 MDHEN, CDR2 SYDVKM.

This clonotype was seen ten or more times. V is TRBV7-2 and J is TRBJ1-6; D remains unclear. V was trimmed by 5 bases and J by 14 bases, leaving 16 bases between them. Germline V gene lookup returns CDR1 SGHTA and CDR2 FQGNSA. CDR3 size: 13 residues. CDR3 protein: CASSPAVARSLHF. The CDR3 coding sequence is TGTGCCAGCAGCCCCGCCGTGGCTCGGTCCCTCCACTTT.

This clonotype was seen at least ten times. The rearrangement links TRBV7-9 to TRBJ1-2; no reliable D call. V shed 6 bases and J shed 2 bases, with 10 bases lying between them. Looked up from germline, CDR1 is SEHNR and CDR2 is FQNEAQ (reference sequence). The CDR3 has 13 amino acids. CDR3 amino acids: CASSWRPNYGYTF. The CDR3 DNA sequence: TGTGCCAGCAGTTGGCGGCCAAACTATGGCTACACCTTC.

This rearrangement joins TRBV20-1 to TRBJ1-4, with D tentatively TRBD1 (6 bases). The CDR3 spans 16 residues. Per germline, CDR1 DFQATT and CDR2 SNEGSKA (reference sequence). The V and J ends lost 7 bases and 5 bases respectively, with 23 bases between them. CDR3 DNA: TGCAGTGTAGGGGGACACCTCCGAGCACAAAATGAAAAACTGTTTTTT. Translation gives CSVGGHLRAQNEKLFF.

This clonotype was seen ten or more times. The CDR3 bases are TGTGCCAGCAGCCGGGACAGGAGGAACGAGCAGTACTTC. Protein sequence: CASSRDRRNEQYF. The chain combines TRBV5-6 with TRBJ2-7; TRBD1 matches 8 bases. The CDR3 is 13 amino acids. Germline CDR1 and CDR2: SGHDT and YYEEEE. After removal of 4 bases from V and 5 bases from J, the junction contained 5 bases not matched to a gene.

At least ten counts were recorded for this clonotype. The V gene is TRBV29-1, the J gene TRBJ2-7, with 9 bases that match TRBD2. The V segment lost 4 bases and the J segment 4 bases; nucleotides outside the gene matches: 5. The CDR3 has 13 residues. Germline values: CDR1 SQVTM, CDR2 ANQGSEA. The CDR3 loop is CSVVVAGDYEQYF. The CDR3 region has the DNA TGCAGCGTTGTGGTAGCGGGAGATTACGAGCAGTACTTC.

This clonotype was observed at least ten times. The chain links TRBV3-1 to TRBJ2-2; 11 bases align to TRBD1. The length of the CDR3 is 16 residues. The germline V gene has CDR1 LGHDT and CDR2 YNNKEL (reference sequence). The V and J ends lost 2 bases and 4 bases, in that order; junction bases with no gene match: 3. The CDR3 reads CASSQTGTGGTGELFF. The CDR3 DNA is TGTGCCAGCAGCCAAACCGGGACAGGGGGCACCGGGGAGCTGTTTTTT.

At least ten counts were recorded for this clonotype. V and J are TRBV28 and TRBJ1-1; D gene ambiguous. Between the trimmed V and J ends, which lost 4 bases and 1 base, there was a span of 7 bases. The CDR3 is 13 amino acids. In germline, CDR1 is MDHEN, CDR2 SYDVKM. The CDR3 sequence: CASSSPQNTEAFF. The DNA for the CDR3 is TGTGCCAGCAGTTCACCCCAGAACACTGAAGCTTTCTTT.

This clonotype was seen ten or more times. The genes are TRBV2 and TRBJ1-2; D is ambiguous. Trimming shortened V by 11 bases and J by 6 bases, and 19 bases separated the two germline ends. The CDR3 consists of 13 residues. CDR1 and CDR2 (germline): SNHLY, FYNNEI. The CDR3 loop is CAANTAPVDGYTF. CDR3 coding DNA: TGTGCCGCTAACACGGCGCCAGTCGATGGCTACACCTTC.

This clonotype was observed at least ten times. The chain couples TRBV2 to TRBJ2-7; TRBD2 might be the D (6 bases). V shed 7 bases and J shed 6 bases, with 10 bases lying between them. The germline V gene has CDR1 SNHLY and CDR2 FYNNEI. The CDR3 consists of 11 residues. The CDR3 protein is CASNLAREQYF. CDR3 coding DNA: TGTGCCAGCAATCTAGCGCGCGAGCAGTACTTC. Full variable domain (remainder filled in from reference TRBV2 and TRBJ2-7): EPEVTQTPSHQVTQMGQEVILRCVPISNHLYFYWYRQILGQKVEFLVSFYNNEISEKSEIFDDQFSVERPDGSNFTLKIRSTKLEDSAMYFCASNLAREQYFGPGTRLTVT.